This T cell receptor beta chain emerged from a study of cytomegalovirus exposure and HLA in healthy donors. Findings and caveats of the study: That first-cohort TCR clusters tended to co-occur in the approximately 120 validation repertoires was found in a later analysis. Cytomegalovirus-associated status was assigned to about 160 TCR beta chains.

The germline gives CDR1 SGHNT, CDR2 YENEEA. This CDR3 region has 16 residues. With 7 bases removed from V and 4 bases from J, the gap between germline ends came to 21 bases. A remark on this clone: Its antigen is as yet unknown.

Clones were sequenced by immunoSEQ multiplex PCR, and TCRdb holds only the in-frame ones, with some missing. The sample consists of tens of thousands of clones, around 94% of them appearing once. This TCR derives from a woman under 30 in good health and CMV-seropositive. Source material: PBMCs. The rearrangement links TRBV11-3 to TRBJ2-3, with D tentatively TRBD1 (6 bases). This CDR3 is CASTQGRGRVADTQYF. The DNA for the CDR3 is TGTGCCAGCACCCAGGGCAGGGGCCGGGTCGCAGATACGCAGTATTTT.